This T cell receptor (beta chain) was observed in a study of T-cell reconstitution after alpha-beta-depleted transplantation in children. Unique molecular identifiers were used to barcode this TCRbeta library. Via MiXCR, TCRdb re-called the PCR reads, giving one row per CDR3 protein. The sample has about 470,000 distinct CDR3 sequences; around two fifths are singletons. Findings and limits, study-wide: A year post-transplant, T-cell counts and diversity derived mostly from newly produced T cells. Surviving recipient T cells and intrathymic progenitors accounted for some patients' high TCRbeta diversity at day 60.

Note on this clonotype: Its antigen is undetermined.

The V end was cut by 8 bases, the J end by 6 bases, with 10 bases between. The germline gives CDR1 GTSNPN, CDR2 SVGIG (reference sequence). This CDR3 comprises 10 residues. The V and J genes are TRBV30 and TRBJ1-1; D is ambiguous. This sample comprised PBMCs, obtained before TCRalphabeta/CD19-depleted stem cell transplant. The clonotype was recovered from a girl between 2 and 10 years old with aplastic anemia, due to receive a stem cell transplant. The CDR3 nucleotides are TGTGCCGGAAGCAACCCTGAAGCTTTCTTT. It specifies CAGSNPEAFF. The full variable domain, rest sourced from reference TRBV30 and TRBJ1-1, is SQTIHQWPATLVQPVGSPLSLECTVEGTSNPNLYWYRQAAGRGLQLLFYSVGIGQISSEVPQNLSASRPQDRQFILSSKKLLLSDSGFYLCAGSNPEAFFGQGTRLTVV.